Each of the 15 T cell receptor beta chains below was sequenced from the same sample in a study of T cell responses to AZD1222 COVID-19 vaccine. Sequencing used immunoSEQ multiplex PCR; TCRdb keeps in-frame clones, though not all of them. Of about 100,000 clones in the sample, about 89% were seen once. The specimen comprised peripheral blood, sampled on day 0 of AZD1222 vaccination. The receptors derive from an adult in good health.

The V gene is TRBV19, the J gene TRBJ2-7; a weak D match, TRBD2 (6 bases). Deletions cut 4 bases from V and 3 bases from J, with 16 bases between. Germline V gene lookup returns CDR1 LNHDA and CDR2 SQIVND (reference sequence). This CDR3 region has 15 residues. The CDR3 region is CASSKKGTDYYEQYF. The CDR3 DNA reads TGTGCCAGTAGTAAAAAGGGGACGGACTACTACGAGCAGTACTTC.

V and J are TRBV11-3 and TRBJ2-7; possibly TRBD1 for D (6 bases). From germline, CDR1 is SGHNT and CDR2 YENEEA. Trimming pared 10 bases from V and 2 bases from J, leaving 24 bases between. This CDR3 region has 16 residues. In nucleotides, the CDR3 is TGTGCCAACCTCTGGGCAGGGGATGAGATTGCCTACGAGCAGTACTTC. It encodes CANLWAGDEIAYEQYF.

The chain uses TRBV13 and TRBJ2-7; tentative D call: TRBD1 (5 bases). Germline CDR1 PRHDT, CDR2 FYEKMQ (reference sequence). The CDR3 is 12 residues long. The V gene lost 0 bases and the J gene lost 6 bases, with 6 bases spanning the gap. CDR3 protein: CASSLGDSEQYF. Here the CDR3 DNA reads TGTGCCAGCAGCTTAGGAGACAGCGAGCAGTACTTC.

The chain has TRBV3-1 (or the pseudogene TRBV3-2) and TRBJ1-2; perhaps TRBD1 as D (5 bases). This CDR3 contains 14 residues. V lost 4 bases to trimming and J lost 7 bases, with 16 bases between them. Germline V CDR1 and CDR2: LGHDT, YNNKEL (reference sequence). The CDR3 DNA reads TGTGCCAGCAGCCCGATCGGGGGGGTATTTGGCTACACCTTC. Translating gives CASSPIGGVFGYTF.

This clone came up once. The genes are TRBV2 and TRBJ2-7; D is ambiguous. Per the germline V gene, CDR1 is SNHLY and CDR2 is FYNNEI. This CDR3 is built from 13 residues. V gave up 7 bases and J gave up 6 bases, with 16 bases separating them. The CDR3 DNA reads TGTGCCAGCATAGTGGCGCCGGTTGGCGAGCAGTACTTC. Translated: CASIVAPVGEQYF.

V and J are TRBV4-1 and TRBJ2-7, with a possible D match to TRBD1 (6 bases). The V and J ends lost 2 bases and 2 bases respectively, with 16 bases between them. CDR3 length: 16 amino acids. The germline CDR1 and CDR2 sequences are MGHRA and YSYEKL. CDR3 amino acids: CASSQRIDRSTYEQYF. The CDR3 nucleotides read TGCGCCAGCAGCCAAAGGATAGACAGGAGTACCTACGAGCAGTACTTC.

This rearrangement joins TRBV19 to TRBJ1-1, with D perhaps TRBD1 (5 bases). CDR3 length: 15 residues. Trimming pared 3 bases from V and 7 bases from J, leaving 18 bases between. Germline V gene data show CDR1 as LNHDA and CDR2 as SQIVND (reference sequence). The CDR3 protein is CASSIQGTGRGEAFF. In nucleotides, the CDR3 is TGTGCCAGTAGTATCCAAGGGACGGGAAGGGGTGAAGCTTTCTTT.

The V and J genes are TRBV7-2 and TRBJ2-3; 7 bases line up with TRBD2. Germline CDR1 is SGHTA and CDR2 is FQGNSA. Unmatched junction bases numbered 2, after V lost 1 base and J lost 4 bases. The CDR3 spans 14 residues. CDR3 residues: CASSLGGGADTQYF. CDR3 DNA: TGTGCCAGCAGCTTAGGGGGGGGAGCAGATACGCAGTATTTT.

This rearrangement joins TRBV6-5 to TRBJ2-7, with 7 nucleotides matching TRBD1. CDR1 MNHEY and CDR2 SVGAGI come from the germline V gene. CDR3 length equals 14 residues. V was pared by 6 bases and J by 4 bases, with 9 bases of the junction left unmatched. The CDR3: CASRPGGVGYEQYF. In nucleotides, the CDR3 is TGTGCCAGCAGACCAGGGGGAGTGGGTTACGAGCAGTACTTC.

The chain uses TRBV5-4 and TRBJ1-1; D gene uncertain. Trimming shortened V by 2 bases and J by 6 bases, and 17 bases separated the two germline ends. CDR3 length equals 15 residues. The germline V gene encodes CDR1 SGHNT and CDR2 YYREEE (reference sequence). CDR3 in amino acids: CASSLTGLATAEAFF. Here the CDR3 DNA reads TGTGCCAGCAGCTTAACGGGCCTCGCGACCGCTGAAGCTTTCTTT.

The rearrangement links TRBV7-8 to TRBJ2-1; TRBD1 aligns across 12 bases. The CDR3 covers 15 residues. Trimming cost V 5 bases and J 8 bases; bases outside gene matches: 7. CDR1 and CDR2 from the germline V gene are SGHVS and FQNEAQ. The CDR3 DNA is TGTGCCAGCAGCGTCCGGGACAGGGGGCTCGATGAGCAGTTCTTC. The encoded protein is CASSVRDRGLDEQFF.

The chain has TRBV12-3 or TRBV12-4 and TRBJ2-3; D might be TRBD2 (6 bases). The CDR3 sequence is 13 residues long. Trimming took off 6 bases at V and 2 bases at J, with 9 bases between the two ends. The CDR3 sequence: CASSGLLTDTQYF. CDR3 coding DNA: TGTGCCAGCAGCGGACTACTCACAGATACGCAGTATTTT.

V is TRBV18 and J is TRBJ2-2, with a weak D call TRBD2 (6 bases). V was cut by 3 bases and J by 0 bases, with 8 bases left in between. The length of the CDR3 is 15 residues. Germline CDR1 KGHSH, CDR2 LQKENI. CDR3 sequence reads: CASSPGLANTGELFF. The CDR3 region has the DNA TGTGCCAGCTCACCGGGACTCGCGAACACCGGGGAGCTGTTTTTT.

This chain links TRBV7-9 with TRBJ2-2; D perhaps matches TRBD2 (6 bases). The CDR3 has 16 amino acids. Germline CDR1 reads SEHNR; CDR2 reads FQNEAQ (reference sequence). The V and J ends lost 5 bases and 0 bases respectively, with 13 bases between them. CDR3 coding DNA: TGTGCCAGCAGCATCCGGACTATTCCGAACACCGGGGAGCTGTTTTTT. Translated: CASSIRTIPNTGELFF.

CDR3 coding DNA: TGTGCCAGCAGATACGACACCGGGGAGCTGTTTTTT. This gives the protein CASRYDTGELFF. The V call is TRBV5-4, the J call TRBJ2-2, with unresolved D. Per germline, CDR1 SGHNT and CDR2 YYREEE (reference sequence). CDR3 length equals 12 residues. The V end was cut by 5 bases, the J end by 3 bases, with 5 bases between.